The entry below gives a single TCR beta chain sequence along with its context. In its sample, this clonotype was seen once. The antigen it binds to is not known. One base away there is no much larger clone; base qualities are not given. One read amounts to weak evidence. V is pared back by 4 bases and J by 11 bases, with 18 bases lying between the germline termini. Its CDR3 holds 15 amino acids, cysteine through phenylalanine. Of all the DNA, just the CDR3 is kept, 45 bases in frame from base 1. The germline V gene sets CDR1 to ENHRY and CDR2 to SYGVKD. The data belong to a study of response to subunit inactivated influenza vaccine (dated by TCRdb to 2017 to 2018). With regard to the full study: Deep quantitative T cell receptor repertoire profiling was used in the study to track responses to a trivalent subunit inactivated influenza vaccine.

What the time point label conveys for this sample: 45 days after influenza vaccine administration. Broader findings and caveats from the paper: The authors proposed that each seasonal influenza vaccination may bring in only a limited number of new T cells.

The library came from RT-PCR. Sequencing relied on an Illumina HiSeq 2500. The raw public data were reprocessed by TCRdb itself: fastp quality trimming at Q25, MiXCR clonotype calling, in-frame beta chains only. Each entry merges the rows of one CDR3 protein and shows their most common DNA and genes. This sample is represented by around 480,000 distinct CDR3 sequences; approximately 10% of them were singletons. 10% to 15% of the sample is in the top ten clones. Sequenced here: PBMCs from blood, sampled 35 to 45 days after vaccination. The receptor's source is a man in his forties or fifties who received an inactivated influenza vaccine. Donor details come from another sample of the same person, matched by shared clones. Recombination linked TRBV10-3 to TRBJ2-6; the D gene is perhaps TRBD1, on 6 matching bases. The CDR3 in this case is CAISVANRESDVLTF. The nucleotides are TGTGCCATCAGTGTTGCCAACAGGGAGTCGGACGTCCTGACTTTC.